These 30 T cell receptor beta chains came from one sample sequenced in a study of cytomegalovirus exposure and HLA in healthy donors. The PCR contained 60 Vbeta and 13 Jbeta primers. Method: immunoSEQ multiplex PCR; TCRdb's copy keeps in-frame clones and lacks some. The sample yields 150,000 to 200,000 clones, around four fifths seen once. What was sequenced was PBMCs. The receptors come from a man aged 18 to 30 in good health and CMV-seropositive.

The rearrangement joins TRBV19 to TRBJ1-1; D uncertain. CDR1 is LNHDA and CDR2 is SQIVND in the germline V gene (reference sequence). The CDR3 is made up of 11 amino acids. The germline V and J ends were trimmed by 5 bases and 9 bases, with 10 bases remaining between them. The CDR3 region is CASSRSLKAFF. For the CDR3, the DNA is TGTGCCAGTAGTCGGTCCCTTAAAGCTTTCTTT.

This clone has more than one count but fewer than ten. V is TRBV6-6 and J is TRBJ2-7, with 10 bases lining up with TRBD1. The V and J ends lost 0 bases and 6 bases, in that order; junction bases with no gene match: 5. Germline V gene data show CDR1 as MNHNY and CDR2 as SVGAGI (reference sequence). The CDR3 is 15 residues long. CDR3 in DNA: TGTGCCAGCAGTTACTCGACAGGGGGCGGGGGCGAGCAGTACTTC. It yields the protein CASSYSTGGGGEQYF.

This chain connects TRBV7-8 to TRBJ1-5; 8 bases match TRBD1. Germline CDR1 and CDR2: SGHVS and FQNEAQ. The CDR3 sequence is 15 residues long. Trimming took 5 bases from V and 2 from J; bases not matched to a gene: 5. CDR3 amino acids: CASSPLTGGNQPQHF. CDR3 nucleotide sequence: TGTGCCAGCAGCCCCCTGACAGGGGGCAATCAGCCCCAGCATTTT.

The CDR3 nucleotides are TGTGCCAGCAGCTCGGTCGGACAGGGAAAAGGCTACACCTTC. This sequence encodes CASSSVGQGKGYTF. J is TRBJ1-2 and V is TRBV5-4; 8 bases map to TRBD1. The CDR3 spans 14 residues. Trimming took 3 bases from V and 8 from J; bases not matched to a gene: 9. Germline CDR1 reads SGHNT; CDR2 reads YYREEE (reference sequence).

J is TRBJ2-6 and V is TRBV6-1; D not resolved. The CDR3 runs 17 residues. Germline V lookup: CDR1 MNHNS, CDR2 SASEGT. Deletions cut 4 bases from V and 0 bases from J, with 13 bases between. In nucleotides, the CDR3 is TGTGCCAGCAGTGCCAGAGGCTCTAACTCTGGGGCCAACGTCCTGACTTTC. It is translated as CASSARGSNSGANVLTF.

The chain employs TRBV6-5 and TRBJ1-1; tentative D call: TRBD1 (6 bases). Between the trimmed V and J ends, which lost 5 bases and 6 bases, there was a span of 16 bases. The germline CDR1 and CDR2 sequences are MNHEY and SVGAGI. The CDR3 runs 14 residues. This chain's CDR3 is CASSTSGVGAEAFF. The DNA for the CDR3 is TGTGCCAGCAGTACTTCAGGGGTTGGGGCTGAAGCTTTCTTT.

The chain uses TRBV29-1 and TRBJ1-2, with 8 nucleotides matching TRBD1. V gave up 6 bases and J gave up 3 bases; unmatched junction bases: 12. The V gene's germline CDR1 is SQVTM and CDR2 ANQGSEA. The CDR3 is 15 residues long. DNA for the CDR3: TGCAGCGTGGTCCCCTCGGACAGGGCTGACTATGGCTACACCTTC. This encodes CSVVPSDRADYGYTF.

This clone was detected a few times. The chain carries TRBV10-3 and TRBJ1-5; D is possibly TRBD1 (6 bases). The CDR3 runs to 16 residues. Trimming removed 4 bases from V and 0 bases from J, with 13 bases in between. The germline gives CDR1 ENHRY, CDR2 SYGVKD. In DNA, the CDR3 is TGTGCCATCAGTGGGGGGGGCGGAGATAGCAATCAGCCCCAGCATTTT. Translation: CAISGGGGDSNQPQHF.

This clone appeared a few times. The V and J genes are TRBV4-1 and TRBJ1-6, with 8 nucleotides matching TRBD1. CDR1 is MGHRA, CDR2 YSYEKL, per germline. This CDR3 is 18 amino acids long. Unmatched junction bases numbered 13, after V lost 3 bases and J lost 6 bases. The CDR3 nucleotides read TGCGCCAGCAGCCATATCAGACGAGAGGGGACAGGTAATTCACCCCTCCACTTT. This translates into CASSHIRREGTGNSPLHF.

Of note for this clone: Mismatch with germline at one junction end may stem from a read error. The same CDR3 arises from other DNA sequences in this sample as well. This chain uses TRBV5-6 with TRBJ1-1; 7 nucleotides agree with TRBD1. The CDR3 totals 11 residues. CDR1 and CDR2 (germline): SGHDT, YYEEEE. The CDR3 protein is CASSLGQEAFF. In DNA, the CDR3 is TGTGCCAGCAGCCTAGGACAGGAAGCTTTTTTT. The complete variable domain, with remaining parts taken from reference TRBV5-6 and TRBJ1-1, reads DAGVTQSPTHLIKTRGQQVTLRCSPKSGHDTVSWYQQALGQGPQFIFQYYEEEERQRGNFPDRFSGHQFPNYSSELNVNALLLGDSALYLCASSLGQEAFFGQGTRLTVV.

DNA for the CDR3: TGTGCCACCCAACAGGAATCGGGAAACACCATATATTTT. Encoded protein: CATQQESGNTIYF. The chain links TRBV28 to TRBJ1-3; tentative D call: TRBD1 (5 bases). Trimming removed 10 bases at V and 4 bases at J, with 14 bases between. From germline, CDR1 is MDHEN and CDR2 SYDVKM. The CDR3 has 13 amino acids.

V gene TRBV7-2 combines with J gene TRBJ2-2; D remains unclear. CDR1 SGHTA and CDR2 FQGNSA come from the germline V gene. The V end lost 1 base, the J end lost 4 bases, and 13 bases lay between the germline ends. The CDR3 is made up of 16 amino acids. The CDR3 DNA follows: TGTGCCAGCAGCTTAGGATCAACATTTCGCACCGGGGAGCTGTTTTTT. Amino acid sequence: CASSLGSTFRTGELFF.

This clone came up a few times. V is TRBV7-9 and J is TRBJ2-7, with TRBD1 matching over 9 bases. V shed 1 base, J shed 3 bases, and the junction held 7 bases outside the gene matches. CDR1 and CDR2 from the germline V gene are SEHNR and FQNEAQ (reference sequence). The CDR3 covers 16 residues. The CDR3 nucleotides are TGTGCCAGCAGCTTAGGACAGGGGGGACTTATCTACGAGCAGTACTTC. It codes for CASSLGQGGLIYEQYF.

CDR3 residues: CASSQVGGSGKNEQFF. The CDR3 DNA reads as TGCGCCAGCAGCCAAGTCGGCGGTAGCGGGAAGAATGAGCAGTTCTTC. The chain links TRBV4-1 to TRBJ2-1; the match to TRBD2 covers 8 bases. V lost 1 base to trimming and J lost 7 bases; unmatched junction nucleotides: 9. CDR1 is MGHRA, CDR2 YSYEKL, per germline. The CDR3 totals 16 residues.

The chain joins TRBV28 to TRBJ1-2; 7 bases are shared with TRBD1. Trimming at V came to 7 bases and at J to 4 bases, leaving 6 bases not matched to a gene. The CDR3 sequence is 13 residues long. The germline gives CDR1 MDHEN, CDR2 SYDVKM. The CDR3 protein is CASTYRGLYGYTF. In DNA, the CDR3 is TGTGCCAGCACCTATAGGGGGCTCTATGGCTACACCTTC.

This rearrangement joins TRBV5-8 to TRBJ2-1, with 7 bases fitting TRBD1. Trimming at V came to 0 bases and at J to 6 bases, leaving 6 bases not matched to a gene. Germline V gene data show CDR1 as SGHTS and CDR2 as YDEGEE. The CDR3 is made up of 15 amino acids. CDR3 bases: TGTGCCAGCAGCTTGGGGGGACAGTGGTTCAATGAGCAGTTCTTC. The encoded protein is CASSLGGQWFNEQFF.

The table lists this clone with a few counts. This chain connects TRBV11-2 to TRBJ1-4; D gene unclear. V lost 1 base and J lost 5, with 11 bases in between. Germline V lookup: CDR1 SGHAT, CDR2 FQNNGV. The CDR3 is 15 amino acids. CDR3 amino acids: CASSLGMGWNEKLFF. CDR3 nucleotides: TGTGCCAGCAGCTTAGGAATGGGCTGGAATGAAAAACTGTTTTTT.

The chain recombines TRBV7-9 with TRBJ2-7; TRBD1 matches at 8 bases. Germline V gene sequence: CDR1 SEHNR, CDR2 FQNEAQ (reference sequence). The CDR3 has 15 amino acids. The trim removed 0 bases at V and 4 bases at J, leaving 5 bases unmatched. The CDR3 DNA sequence: TGTGCCAGCAGCTTAGCCGTGGGACAGGAGTACGAGCAGTACTTC. The encoded protein is CASSLAVGQEYEQYF. The whole variable domain, remainder taken from reference TRBV7-9 and TRBJ2-7, is DTGVSQNPRHKITKRGQNVTFRCDPISEHNRLYWYRQTLGQGPEFLTYFQNEAQLEKSRLLSDRFSAERPKGSFSTLEIQRTEQGDSAMYLCASSLAVGQEYEQYFGPGTRLTVT.

This rearrangement joins TRBV7-2 to TRBJ1-4; TRBD1 might be the D (6 bases). The germline V gene has CDR1 SGHTA and CDR2 FQGNSA. Deletions cut 1 base from V and 4 bases from J, with 13 bases between. The CDR3 covers 16 residues. The CDR3: CASSLDRDLGNEKLFF. The CDR3 DNA reads as TGTGCCAGCAGCTTAGACAGGGACCTTGGTAATGAAAAACTGTTTTTT.

The chain employs TRBV9 and TRBJ2-7; 8 bases align to TRBD2. V was clipped by 1 base and J by 4 bases; unmatched bases: 1. The CDR3 is made up of 13 amino acids. Germline CDR1 SGDLS, CDR2 YYNGEE. The CDR3 DNA is TGTGCCAGCAGCGTACGGGGGGGATACGAGCAGTACTTC. As protein: CASSVRGGYEQYF.

This chain uses TRBV5-1 with TRBJ2-1; weak D call: TRBD2 (6 bases). Per germline, CDR1 SGHRS and CDR2 YFSETQ. This CDR3 spans 16 amino acids. V was pared by 4 bases and J by 7 bases, with 21 bases between. The CDR3: CASSAGWTSGLNEQFF. The CDR3 DNA sequence: TGCGCCAGCAGCGCGGGATGGACGTCGGGGTTGAATGAGCAGTTCTTC.

Remarks on this clone: As the CDR3 is not closed by the conserved phenylalanine or tryptophan, this likely results from a read error. The chain links TRBV6-1 to TRBJ1-6, with TRBD1 matching 7 bases. Germline loops: CDR1 MNHNS, CDR2 SASEGT. J gave up 6 bases and V 3 bases, and 8 bases lay outside the gene matches. The CDR3 extends over 16 amino acids. DNA of the CDR3: TGTGCCAGCAGTGAGCAGGGGGGCAGGGGTAATTCACCCCTCCACCTT. It is translated as CASSEQGGRGNSPLHL.

The chain recombines TRBV12-5 with TRBJ1-1, with D uncertain. The CDR3 contains 13 residues. Germline CDR1 reads LGHNT; CDR2 reads FRNRAP. Trimming removed 2 bases from V and 5 bases from J, with 9 bases in between. CDR3 in amino acids: CASGLSFETEAFF. CDR3 coding DNA: TGTGCTAGTGGTTTGTCCTTTGAGACTGAAGCTTTCTTT.

The genes are TRBV6-5 and TRBJ2-7, with 9 bases fitting TRBD2. The V segment lost 0 bases and the J segment 5 bases; nucleotides outside the gene matches: 2. This CDR3 contains 14 residues. Per germline, CDR1 MNHEY and CDR2 SVGAGI. The DNA for the CDR3 is TGTGCCAGCAGTTACTCTAGCGGGAGTAACGAGCAGTACTTC. This encodes CASSYSSGSNEQYF.

This clone came up once. In this CDR3 the conserved last residue, phenylalanine or tryptophan, is missing, so a read error is likely. Because the CDR3's place on the DNA is in doubt, the DNA is left out and the CDR3 is given as listed by TCRdb. V is TRBV2 and J is TRBJ1-1. CDR1 and CDR2 from the germline V gene are SNHLY and FYNNEI. The CDR3 length equals 11 residues, ends included. The CDR3: CASTPPGREGI.

This clone appeared a single time. The chain employs TRBV4-2 and TRBJ1-2, with D possibly TRBD1 on 5 matching bases. Germline V gene lookup returns CDR1 LGHNA and CDR2 YNFKEQ. V lost 3 bases to trimming and J lost 1 base, with 12 bases between them. The CDR3 sequence is 15 residues long. The CDR3 loop is CASSQAAGDNYGYTF. Written as DNA, the CDR3 is TGTGCCAGCAGCCAGGCGGCGGGGGATAACTATGGCTACACCTTC.

This clone showed up just once. This sequence joins TRBV12-5 and TRBJ1-1; 9 nucleotides align to TRBD1. Looked up from germline, CDR1 is LGHNT and CDR2 is FRNRAP. With 1 base clipped from V and 5 bases from J, the junction kept 5 bases outside the gene matches. The CDR3 has 15 amino acids. The CDR3 loop reads CASGLGTGVFTEAFF. CDR3 DNA: TGTGCTAGTGGTTTGGGGACAGGGGTTTTTACTGAAGCTTTCTTT.

The chain carries TRBV18 and TRBJ1-2; D is uncertain. The length of the CDR3 is 13 residues. Germline CDR1 KGHSH, CDR2 LQKENI. Trimming left V 2 bases short and J 3 bases short, with 7 bases between. Here the CDR3 reads CASSPTADYGYTF. CDR3 DNA sequence: TGTGCCAGCTCACCAACAGCAGACTATGGCTACACCTTC.

This clone was counted a few times. This chain connects TRBV6-8 to TRBJ1-2; the D gene is possibly TRBD1 (5 bases). The ends were cut back, 5 bases at V and 5 bases at J, with 15 bases in the middle. Germline V CDR1 and CDR2: MNHGY, SAAAGT. This CDR3 is 14 amino acids long. The chain's CDR3 is CASSVDRFRYGYTF. CDR3 nucleotides: TGTGCCAGCAGTGTCGACAGATTTAGGTATGGCTACACCTTC.

This sequence joins TRBV2 and TRBJ1-1; 7 bases match TRBD1. The V gene's germline CDR1 is SNHLY and CDR2 FYNNEI. The V segment lost 4 bases and the J segment 6 bases; nucleotides outside the gene matches: 5. This CDR3 has 13 residues. The CDR3 DNA sequence: TGTGCCAGCAGTGTCGACAGGGCGGCTGAAGCTTTCTTT. Its translation: CASSVDRAAEAFF.